This passage covers 6 T cell receptor beta chains from one sample sequenced in a study of technical replicates of blood from several donors. Some clones are missing from TCRdb's copy, which holds only in-frame ones; the method was immunoSEQ multiplex PCR. The sample consists of 60,000 to 70,000 clones, around 88% of them appearing once. Sequencing was performed on PBMCs. The receptors stem from a human donor in good health. Some clones in this sample may be carry-over from other donors' samples.

This clone has just one count. This CDR3 is CASSPIRQQFMNTEAFF. CDR3 nucleotide sequence: TGTGCCAGCAGCCCAATTCGACAGCAGTTCATGAACACTGAAGCTTTCTTT. V is TRBV7-9 and J is TRBJ1-1, with a tentative D call TRBD1 (5 bases). Germline V CDR1 and CDR2: SEHNR, FQNEAQ (reference sequence). CDR3 length equals 17 residues. V lost 5 bases to trimming and J lost 0 bases, with 19 bases between them.

V is TRBV30 and J is TRBJ2-3; possible D gene TRBD2, 5 bases. Germline V lookup: CDR1 GTSNPN, CDR2 SVGIG (reference sequence). With 2 bases removed from V and 0 bases from J, the gap between germline ends came to 12 bases. This CDR3 has 15 amino acids. In DNA form, the CDR3 reads TGTGCCTGGAGTCTCAAGACGGGAAGCACAGATACGCAGTATTTT. Translation: CAWSLKTGSTDTQYF.

This sequence joins TRBV4-1 and TRBJ1-1, with D possibly TRBD1 on 5 matching bases. Trimming took 4 bases from V and 1 from J, leaving 13 bases between them. This CDR3 contains 15 residues. Germline CDR1 MGHRA, CDR2 YSYEKL. DNA of the CDR3: TGCGCCAGCAGCCCGCCCGGGGGTGGGAACACTGAAGCTTTCTTT. Translation: CASSPPGGGNTEAFF.

This chain connects TRBV4-2 to TRBJ1-1; D not certain. Trimming pared 0 bases from V and 4 bases from J, leaving 6 bases between. Looked up from germline, CDR1 is LGHNA and CDR2 is YNFKEQ. The CDR3 contains 13 residues. Here the CDR3 reads CASSQDRSTEAFF. CDR3 nucleotides: TGTGCCAGCAGCCAAGATCGGAGCACTGAAGCTTTCTTT.

This clone appeared a few times. This chain joins TRBV7-9 and TRBJ2-7; TRBD2 might be the D (7 bases). V was shortened by 1 base and J by 6 bases, with 13 bases between the two germline ends. The CDR3 covers 14 residues. Germline V gene sequence: CDR1 SEHNR, CDR2 FQNEAQ (reference sequence). CDR3 loop: CASSLVGGPGEQYF. DNA of the CDR3: TGTGCCAGCAGCTTAGTGGGGGGGCCGGGCGAGCAGTACTTC.

The chain carries TRBV18 and TRBJ2-3, with 10 bases lining up with TRBD1. Germline V gene sequence: CDR1 KGHSH, CDR2 LQKENI. J was trimmed by 5 bases and V by 4 bases; bases with no gene match: 6. CDR3 length equals 15 residues. CDR3 DNA sequence: TGTGCCAGCTCACTCGGGACAGGGGTTGAAGATACGCAGTATTTT. It translates to CASSLGTGVEDTQYF.